The 22 T cell receptor beta chains below come from one sample, sequenced in a study of naive and memory T cell subsets. Treatment noted: skin biopsy from PPD injection site in Mantoux-positive individual. A UMI-containing oligonucleotide was joined by 3' ligation to the TCR cDNA template. The SP2 primer and nested alpha and beta constant region primers amplified ligated cDNA in four rounds. Via MiXCR, TCRdb re-called the UMI-ligation and nested PCR reads, giving one row per CDR3 protein. This sample has around 37,000 distinct CDR3 sequences, with 9.5% to 12% found just once. Specimen: skin, collected from a tuberculin skin test site. All receptors come from an adult in good health.

Sample share makes this clonotype medium-sized. Here the CDR3 reads CASSLSRQATEAFF. The CDR3 DNA sequence: TGTGCCAGCAGCTTAAGCCGACAGGCCACTGAAGCTTTCTTT. The J gene is TRBJ1-1, the V gene TRBV11-2; D may be TRBD1 (6 bases). CDR1 is SGHAT and CDR2 is FQNNGV in the germline V gene. V was pared by 2 bases and J by 4 bases, with 11 bases between. This CDR3 region has 14 residues.

About this clonotype itself: A much larger clone lies a single base off, so this may be a read error. This chain uses TRBV20-1 with TRBJ2-3; perhaps TRBD1 as D (5 bases). Deletions cut 7 bases from V and 6 bases from J, with 26 bases between. CDR3 size: 16 residues. Germline lookup yields CDR1 DFQATT and CDR2 SNEGSKA (reference sequence). CDR3 coding DNA: TGCAGTGTCAGTCCTCGACTGGAGACAAGGGGCGATACGCAGTATTTT. Residues: CSVSPRLETRGDTQYF.

This clonotype was recorded many times. V usage is TRBV6-5 and J usage is TRBJ1-1, with TRBD1 as a possible D gene (6 bases). Germline V gene data show CDR1 as MNHEY and CDR2 as SVGAGI. The V and J ends lost 2 bases and 8 bases respectively, with 24 bases between them. This CDR3 has 17 residues. The chain's CDR3 is CASSYLGRGASADEAFF. The CDR3, as DNA: TGTGCCAGCAGTTACCTTGGAAGGGGGGCCTCCGCGGACGAAGCTTTCTTT.

This clonotype was observed at least ten times. This sequence joins TRBV30 and TRBJ1-1, with TRBD1 identical over 9 bases. Trimming cost V 1 base and J 11 bases; bases outside gene matches: 5. The CDR3 consists of 12 residues. Germline CDR1 reads GTSNPN; CDR2 reads SVGIG (reference sequence). CDR3 in DNA: TGTGCCTGGAGTGACAGGGGGCGAATGGCTTTCTTT. Translated: CAWSDRGRMAFF.

This clonotype was seen more than once but under ten times. The chain links TRBV4-2 to TRBJ2-1; D remains ambiguous. From germline, CDR1 is LGHNA and CDR2 YNFKEQ. This CDR3 contains 15 residues. Trimming stripped 4 bases from V and 2 bases from J, with 12 bases between. The DNA for the CDR3 is TGTGCCAGCAGCCGTAAGCTATACACCTACAATGAGCAGTTCTTC. Translated: CASSRKLYTYNEQFF.

This clonotype has ten or more counts. The chain joins TRBV7-2 to TRBJ2-7; D is uncertain. V was clipped by 0 bases and J by 3 bases, with 6 bases between them. CDR1 SGHTA and CDR2 FQGNSA come from the germline V gene. The CDR3 is 13 residues long. The CDR3 DNA sequence: TGTGCCAGCAGCTTAGCGGGCGGCTACGAGCAGTACTTC. This sequence encodes CASSLAGGYEQYF.

This clonotype showed up just a few times. The gene calls are TRBV10-2 and TRBJ2-3; D perhaps matches TRBD2 (6 bases). Germline V lookup: CDR1 WSHSY, CDR2 SAAADI. The CDR3 runs 13 residues. V lost 6 bases, J lost 4 bases, and 11 bases lay in between. The CDR3 coding sequence is TGCGCCAGCAGGGCTAGCGTCGCAGATACGCAGTATTTT. It specifies CASRASVADTQYF.

The V and J genes are TRBV12-3 or TRBV12-4 and TRBJ1-1; D call uncertain. The CDR3 runs 16 residues. The V gene lost 2 bases and the J gene lost 1 base, with 14 bases spanning the gap. The CDR3 region has the DNA TGTGCCAGCAGTTTAAAGTGGGTGGCACCGAACACTGAAGCTTTCTTT. Its protein is CASSLKWVAPNTEAFF.

There are many counts of this clonotype. The DNA for the CDR3 is TGTGCCAGCAGCCCGACAGGGCTCGAGCAGTACTTC. The encoded protein is CASSPTGLEQYF. This rearrangement joins TRBV3-1 to TRBJ2-7, with 7 positions matching TRBD1. The CDR3 covers 12 residues. V shed 4 bases, J shed 6 bases, and the junction held 3 bases outside the gene matches. CDR1 and CDR2 (germline): LGHDT, YNNKEL (reference sequence).

This chain joins TRBV6-6 and TRBJ2-5; possible D gene TRBD1, 5 bases. The CDR3 contains 13 residues. Trimming took 5 bases from V and 4 from J, leaving 11 bases between them. The V gene's germline CDR1 is MNHNY and CDR2 SVGAGI (reference sequence). Here the CDR3 reads CASSRTRVETQYF. In nucleotides, the CDR3 is TGTGCCAGCAGTCGCACCAGGGTAGAGACCCAGTACTTC.

This clonotype was detected ten times or more. This sequence joins TRBV20-1 and TRBJ1-5; no definite D call. Trimming pared 5 bases from V and 2 bases from J, leaving 13 bases between. This CDR3 is built from 14 residues. Germline V gene lookup returns CDR1 DFQATT and CDR2 SNEGSKA (reference sequence). This CDR3 reads CSADSRNRNQPQHF. The CDR3 nucleotides are TGCAGTGCTGATAGTAGGAATCGCAATCAGCCCCAGCATTTT.

The sample holds many counts of this clonotype. The chain is built from TRBV20-1 and TRBJ2-7; the match to TRBD1 covers 11 bases. CDR3 length: 15 residues. Unmatched junction bases numbered 5, after V lost 3 bases and J lost 1 base. Germline CDR1 DFQATT, CDR2 SNEGSKA (reference sequence). The CDR3 sequence: CSARGTGGFSYEQYF. Here the CDR3 DNA reads TGCAGTGCTAGGGGGACAGGGGGTTTTTCCTACGAGCAGTACTTC.

The V call is TRBV19, the J call TRBJ1-1, with D maybe TRBD1 (5 bases). This CDR3 is 15 amino acids long. Between the trimmed V and J ends, which lost 3 bases and 4 bases, there was a span of 15 bases. The germline V gene has CDR1 LNHDA and CDR2 SQIVND (reference sequence). CDR3 region: CASSIGTEWGTEAFF. The CDR3 region has the DNA TGTGCCAGTAGTATCGGGACTGAATGGGGCACTGAAGCTTTCTTT.

By sample fraction, this clonotype is medium-sized. The DNA for the CDR3 is TGTGCCAGCAGCCCGCTCGGGACAAGCCTCTACGAGCAGTACTTC. This codes for CASSPLGTSLYEQYF. The rearrangement links TRBV6-5 to TRBJ2-7, with a possible D match to TRBD1 (6 bases). The CDR3 loop spans 15 amino acids. Germline V gene data show CDR1 as MNHEY and CDR2 as SVGAGI. The V end was cut by 6 bases, the J end by 3 bases, with 18 bases between.

This clonotype has a handful of counts. This chain links TRBV12-3 or TRBV12-4 with TRBJ1-6; D is undetermined. The length of the CDR3 is 17 residues. V gave up 2 bases and J gave up 4 bases, with 15 bases separating them. CDR3 sequence reads: CASSLWGVDLYNSPLHF. CDR3 coding DNA: TGTGCCAGCAGTTTATGGGGTGTAGATTTATATAATTCACCCCTCCACTTT.

This clonotype was seen ten or more times. At one boundary the junction diverges from the germline segment, which might be a read error. The chain couples TRBV7-7 to TRBJ2-1; a weak D match, TRBD2 (5 bases). The germline CDR1 and CDR2 sequences are SSHAT and FNYEAQ (reference sequence). The CDR3 is 17 residues long. The CDR3 spells CASSFIVRTRSYNEQFF. The CDR3 DNA sequence: TGTGCTAGCAGCTTTATTGTCCGTACTAGGTCCTACAATGAGCAGTTCTTC.

This clonotype was detected many times. CDR3: CASSLLAWVEQFF. CDR3 bases: TGTGCCAGCAGTTTACTAGCGTGGGTTGAGCAGTTCTTC. The chain joins TRBV12-3 or TRBV12-4 to TRBJ2-1; a possible D gene is TRBD2 (6 bases). The CDR3 covers 13 residues. Between the trimmed V and J ends, which lost 2 bases and 9 bases, there was a span of 11 bases.

Ten or more counts support this clonotype. V and J are TRBV3-1 and TRBJ2-7; TRBD1 or TRBD2 may be the D gene (5 bases each). The CDR3 is 14 residues long. Trimming shortened V by 5 bases and J by 2 bases, and 13 bases separated the two germline ends. Germline CDR1 reads LGHDT; CDR2 reads YNNKEL (reference sequence). Written as DNA, the CDR3 is TGTGCCAGCAGCTCGCAACGGGGCCCCTACGAGCAGTACTTC. This translates into CASSSQRGPYEQYF.

The V and J genes are TRBV11-2 and TRBJ2-7; no definite D call. Germline loops: CDR1 SGHAT, CDR2 FQNNGV. Trimming pared 0 bases from V and 1 base from J, leaving 10 bases between. The CDR3 is 15 amino acids. The CDR3 loop reads CASSLDAGRSYEQYF. For the CDR3, the DNA is TGTGCCAGCAGCTTAGATGCAGGCAGATCCTACGAGCAGTACTTC.

This sequence joins TRBV5-1 and TRBJ1-6; tentatively, D is TRBD1 (6 bases). The CDR3 length is 15 residues. V lost 0 bases and J 7 bases, leaving 11 bases between the germline ends. Germline assignment: CDR1 SGHRS and CDR2 YFSETQ. CDR3 sequence: CASSLARGPNSPLHF. The CDR3 coding sequence is TGCGCCAGCAGCTTGGCCAGGGGACCCAATTCACCCCTCCACTTT.

About this clonotype itself: Just one base apart from a much larger clone, this may be a read error. The chain carries TRBV28 and TRBJ2-7, with D maybe TRBD1 (6 bases). V lost 6 bases, J lost 2 bases, and 23 bases lay in between. The CDR3 extends over 17 amino acids. Looked up from germline, CDR1 is MDHEN and CDR2 is SYDVKM. Here the CDR3 reads CASSPLVLVGQTYEQYF. The CDR3 nucleotides read TGTGCCAGCAGCCCACTCGTGCTAGTGGGACAAACCTACGAGCAGTACTTC.

This clonotype was detected many times. The rearrangement links TRBV12-3 or TRBV12-4 to TRBJ2-3; the D gene is possibly TRBD2 (6 bases). The V end lost 4 bases, the J end lost 6 bases, and 14 bases lay between the germline ends. CDR3 length equals 14 residues. The CDR3 loop reads CASSSSGWEDTQYF. DNA for the CDR3: TGTGCCAGCAGTTCCAGCGGGTGGGAGGATACGCAGTATTTT.